The clone carrying this T cell receptor (beta chain) was counted between two and nine times. The data stem from a study of naive and memory T cell subsets. Both TRBC1 and TRBC2 were covered by a beta constant-region primer of two equimolar oligonucleotides. Ligated cDNA was amplified by four rounds of PCR with nested alpha and beta constant-region primers and SP2. TCRdb reprocessed the UMI-ligation and nested PCR reads via MiXCR and lists one record per CDR3 protein. The sample holds over 100,000 distinct CDR3 sequences; just over 35% are singletons and the top ten take about 1%. The CDR3 loop spans 13 amino acids. CDR1 SEHNR and CDR2 FQNEAQ come from the germline V gene (reference sequence). V lost 5 bases, J lost 8 bases, and 15 bases lay in between.

The chain links TRBV7-9 to TRBJ1-2; TRBD1 is a possible D gene (5 bases). Sequencing was done on a sample of central memory CD4+ T cells from blood. The clonotype was recovered from a human donor in good health. CDR3 in DNA: TGTGCCAGCAGCCCCACGGAAGGGGCCGGCTACACCTTC. Translated: CASSPTEGAGYTF.